This entry lists 10 T cell receptor beta chains sequenced from one sample in a study of neurological immune-mediated disorders. TCRdb independently ran MiXCR on the 5' RACE reads; one entry per CDR3 protein. The sample has roughly 71,000 distinct CDR3 sequences; roughly 3.6% are singletons. The sequenced material came from PBMCs. These receptors were taken from a man aged 25 to 40 with multiple sclerosis.

This chain's CDR3 is CSVIPRAGKTQYF. CDR3 in DNA: TGCAGCGTTATACCCAGGGCTGGGAAGACCCAGTACTTC. This chain uses TRBV29-1 with TRBJ2-5, with a tentative D call TRBD1 (5 bases). Trimming cost V 5 bases and J 6 bases, with 16 bases left between them. CDR1 and CDR2 from the germline V gene are SQVTM and ANQGSEA. This CDR3 comprises 13 residues.

Concerning this clonotype: This could be a read error, since a much larger clone is one nucleotide away. The chain recombines TRBV5-1 with TRBJ1-5; unclear D gene. CDR3 length equals 16 residues. Looked up from germline, CDR1 is SGHRS and CDR2 is YFSETQ. Trimming stripped 0 bases from V and 2 bases from J, with 12 bases between. The CDR3 bases are TGCGCCAGCAGCTTGGAGAGTACGGCGGGCAATCAGCCCCAGCATTTT. This encodes CASSLESTAGNQPQHF.

This clonotype was picked up many times. The chain has TRBV18 and TRBJ1-1; a possible D gene is TRBD1 (5 bases). V was clipped by 3 bases and J by 7 bases, with 15 bases between them. Germline values: CDR1 KGHSH, CDR2 LQKENI. The CDR3 extends over 14 amino acids. The CDR3 nucleotides read TGTGCCAGCTCACCTTACGAAGGGAGGGGTGAAGCTTTCTTT. Translated, it gives CASSPYEGRGEAFF.

This clonotype was detected only a few times. V is TRBV12-3 or TRBV12-4 and J is TRBJ2-4; D is possibly TRBD2 (6 bases). The V and J ends lost 4 bases and 7 bases respectively, with 11 bases between them. This CDR3 spans 13 amino acids. CDR3 protein: CASSSGTLNIQYF. The CDR3 DNA reads TGTGCCAGCAGTTCCGGGACTTTGAACATTCAGTACTTC.

The V call is TRBV5-1, the J call TRBJ2-3; D remains ambiguous. The CDR3 sequence is 13 residues long. Germline V lookup: CDR1 SGHRS, CDR2 YFSETQ. With 3 bases removed from V and 1 base from J, the gap between germline ends came to 6 bases. The CDR3 sequence is CASSWLGTDTQYF. The CDR3 DNA reads as TGCGCCAGCAGCTGGCTAGGCACAGATACGCAGTATTTT.

This clonotype was counted ten times or more. V and J are TRBV7-6 and TRBJ2-7, with D tentatively TRBD1 (6 bases). The CDR3 length is 13 residues. CDR1 is SGHVS, CDR2 FNYEAQ, per germline. V gave up 5 bases and J gave up 1 base, with 9 bases separating them. The CDR3 loop is CASSQGGSYEQYF. For the CDR3, the DNA is TGTGCCAGCAGCCAAGGGGGTTCCTACGAGCAGTACTTC.

This clonotype was recorded many times. The V call is TRBV7-2, the J call TRBJ1-2, with D perhaps matching TRBD1 (6 bases). The germline V and J ends were trimmed by 1 base and 1 base, with 10 bases remaining between them. This CDR3 is built from 15 residues. Germline lookup yields CDR1 SGHTA and CDR2 FQGNSA. CDR3 region: CASSLEGTNNYGYTF. For the CDR3, the DNA is TGTGCCAGCAGCTTAGAAGGGACAAATAACTATGGCTACACCTTC.

This clonotype was seen many times. The V call is TRBV5-1, the J call TRBJ2-7, with D maybe TRBD1 (5 bases). CDR1 SGHRS and CDR2 YFSETQ come from the germline V gene. The CDR3 is 12 residues long. The V gene lost 4 bases and the J gene lost 3 bases, with 8 bases spanning the gap. CDR3 protein: CASSHDSYEQYF. DNA for the CDR3: TGCGCCAGCAGCCACGACAGCTACGAGCAGTACTTC.

At least ten counts were recorded for this clonotype. This chain uses TRBV5-1 with TRBJ1-4; D may be TRBD1 (5 bases). Germline V lookup: CDR1 SGHRS, CDR2 YFSETQ. CDR3 length: 15 amino acids. Trimming left V 0 bases short and J 7 bases short, with 13 bases between. The CDR3 DNA follows: TGCGCCAGCAGCTTGGCCGGGGCTGAGGGTGAAAAACTGTTTTTT. Residues: CASSLAGAEGEKLFF.

The rearrangement joins TRBV7-6 to TRBJ2-5; D is ambiguous. Trimming took 2 bases from V and 5 from J, leaving 9 bases between them. This CDR3 is 13 amino acids long. The germline V gene has CDR1 SGHVS and CDR2 FNYEAQ. This CDR3 is CASSLRFLETQYF. The CDR3 bases are TGTGCCAGCAGCTTACGGTTTTTGGAGACCCAGTACTTC.